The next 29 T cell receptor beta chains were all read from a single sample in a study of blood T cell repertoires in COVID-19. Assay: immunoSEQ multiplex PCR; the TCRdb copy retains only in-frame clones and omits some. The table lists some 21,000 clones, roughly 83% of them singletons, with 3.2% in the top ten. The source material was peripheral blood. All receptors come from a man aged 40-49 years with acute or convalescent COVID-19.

The CDR3 coding sequence is TGTGCCAGCAGTGACCTAATGACAGGGCGGCACGGGGAGCTGTTTTTT. Residues: CASSDLMTGRHGELFF. This rearrangement joins TRBV6-1 to TRBJ2-2, with 7 bases lining up with TRBD1. Germline V gives CDR1 MNHNS, CDR2 SASEGT. V gave up 3 bases and J gave up 7 bases; unmatched junction bases: 11. The CDR3 runs 16 residues.

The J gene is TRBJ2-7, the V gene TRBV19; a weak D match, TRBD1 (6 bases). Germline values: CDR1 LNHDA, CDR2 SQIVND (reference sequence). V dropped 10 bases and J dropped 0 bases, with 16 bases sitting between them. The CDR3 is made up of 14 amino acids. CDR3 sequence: CATSDSLGSYEQYF. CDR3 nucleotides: TGTGCCACCTCGGACAGTCTTGGCTCCTACGAGCAGTACTTC.

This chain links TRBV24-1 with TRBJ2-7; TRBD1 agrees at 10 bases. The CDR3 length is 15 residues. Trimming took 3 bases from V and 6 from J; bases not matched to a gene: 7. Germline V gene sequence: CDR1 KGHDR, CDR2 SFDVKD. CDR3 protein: CATSDPRQGASEQYF. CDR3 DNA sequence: TGTGCCACCAGTGATCCGAGACAGGGGGCGAGCGAGCAGTACTTC.

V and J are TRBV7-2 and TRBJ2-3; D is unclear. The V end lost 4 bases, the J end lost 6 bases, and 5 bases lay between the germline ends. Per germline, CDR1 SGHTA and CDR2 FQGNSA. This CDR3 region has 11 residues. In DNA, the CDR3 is TGTGCCAGCAGCTCCCGGGATACGCAGTATTTT. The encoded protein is CASSSRDTQYF.

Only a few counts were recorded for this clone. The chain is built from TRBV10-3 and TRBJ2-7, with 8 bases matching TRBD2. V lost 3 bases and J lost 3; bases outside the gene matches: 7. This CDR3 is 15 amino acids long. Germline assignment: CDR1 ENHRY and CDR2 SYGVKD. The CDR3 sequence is CAISDTSGIIYEQYF. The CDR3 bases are TGTGCCATCAGTGATACTAGCGGTATAATCTACGAGCAGTACTTC.

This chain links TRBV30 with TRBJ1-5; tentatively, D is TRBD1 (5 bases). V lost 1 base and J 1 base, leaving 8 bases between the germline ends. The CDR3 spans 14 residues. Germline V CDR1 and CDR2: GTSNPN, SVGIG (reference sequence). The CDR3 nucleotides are TGTGCCTGGAGTGGGGGCCTGAGCAATCAGCCCCAGCATTTT. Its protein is CAWSGGLSNQPQHF.

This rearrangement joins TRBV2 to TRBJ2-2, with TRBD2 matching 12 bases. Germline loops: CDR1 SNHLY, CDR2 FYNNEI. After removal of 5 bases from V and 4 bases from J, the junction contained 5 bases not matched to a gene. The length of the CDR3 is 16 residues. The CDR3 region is CASSPTSGRITGELFF. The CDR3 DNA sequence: TGTGCCAGCAGTCCCACTAGCGGGAGGATCACCGGGGAGCTGTTTTTT.

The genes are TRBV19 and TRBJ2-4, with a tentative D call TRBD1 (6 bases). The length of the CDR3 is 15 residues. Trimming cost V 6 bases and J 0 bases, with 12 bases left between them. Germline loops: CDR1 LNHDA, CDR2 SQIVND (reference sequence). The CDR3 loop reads CASRRGTLAKNIQYF. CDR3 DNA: TGTGCCAGTAGGAGGGGGACCTTAGCCAAAAACATTCAGTACTTC.

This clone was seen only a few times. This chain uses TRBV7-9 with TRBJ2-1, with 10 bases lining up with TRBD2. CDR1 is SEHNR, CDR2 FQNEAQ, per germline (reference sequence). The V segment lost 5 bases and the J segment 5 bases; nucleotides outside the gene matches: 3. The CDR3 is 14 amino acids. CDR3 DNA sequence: TGTGCCAGCAGCCGCGGACTAGCGGACAATGAGCAGTTCTTC. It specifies CASSRGLADNEQFF.

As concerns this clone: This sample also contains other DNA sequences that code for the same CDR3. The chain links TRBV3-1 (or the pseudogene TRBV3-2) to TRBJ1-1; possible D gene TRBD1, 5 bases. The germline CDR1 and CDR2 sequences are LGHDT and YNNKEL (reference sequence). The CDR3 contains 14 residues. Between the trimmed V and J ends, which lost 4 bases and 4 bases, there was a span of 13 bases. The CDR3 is CASSPGGDRTEAFF. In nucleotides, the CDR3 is TGTGCCAGCAGCCCCGGGGGGGACCGCACTGAAGCTTTCTTT.

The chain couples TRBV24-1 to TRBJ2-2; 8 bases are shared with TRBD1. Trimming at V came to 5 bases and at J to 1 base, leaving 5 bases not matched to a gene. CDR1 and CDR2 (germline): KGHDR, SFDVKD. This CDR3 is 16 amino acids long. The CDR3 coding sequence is TGTGCCACCAGTGCCCCGGGACAGGTGAACACCGGGGAGCTGTTTTTT. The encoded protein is CATSAPGQVNTGELFF.

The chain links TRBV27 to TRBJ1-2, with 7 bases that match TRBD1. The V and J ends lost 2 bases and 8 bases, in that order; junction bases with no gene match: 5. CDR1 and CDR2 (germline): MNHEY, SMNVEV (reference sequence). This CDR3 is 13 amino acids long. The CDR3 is CASSLDQGVGYTF. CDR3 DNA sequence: TGTGCCAGCAGTTTAGACCAGGGGGTGGGCTACACCTTC.

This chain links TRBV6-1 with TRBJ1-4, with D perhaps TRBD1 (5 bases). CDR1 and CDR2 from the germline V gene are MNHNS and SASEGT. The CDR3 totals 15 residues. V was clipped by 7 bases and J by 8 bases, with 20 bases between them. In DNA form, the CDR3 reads TGTGCCAGCAATTCACTCCCCCAGGGAGGGGAAAAACTGTTTTTT. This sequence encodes CASNSLPQGGEKLFF.

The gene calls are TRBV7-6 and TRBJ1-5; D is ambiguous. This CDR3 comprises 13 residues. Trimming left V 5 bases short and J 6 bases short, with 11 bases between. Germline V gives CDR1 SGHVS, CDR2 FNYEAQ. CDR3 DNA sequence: TGTGCCAGCAGCCCGGGTTTTTTTCAGCCCCAGCATTTT. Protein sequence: CASSPGFFQPQHF.

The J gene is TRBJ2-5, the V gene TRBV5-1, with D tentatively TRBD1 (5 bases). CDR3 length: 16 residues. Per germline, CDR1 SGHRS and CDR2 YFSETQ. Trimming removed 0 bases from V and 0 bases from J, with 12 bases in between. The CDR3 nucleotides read TGCGCCAGCAGCTTGGGACAGCATAACTACCAAGAGACCCAGTACTTC. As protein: CASSLGQHNYQETQYF.

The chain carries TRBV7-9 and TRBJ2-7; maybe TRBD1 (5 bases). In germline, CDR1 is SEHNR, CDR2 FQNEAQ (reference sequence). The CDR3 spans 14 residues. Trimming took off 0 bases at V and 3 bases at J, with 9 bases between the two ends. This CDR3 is CASSLAGQVYEQYF. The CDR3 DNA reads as TGTGCCAGCAGCTTAGCGGGGCAGGTCTACGAGCAGTACTTC.

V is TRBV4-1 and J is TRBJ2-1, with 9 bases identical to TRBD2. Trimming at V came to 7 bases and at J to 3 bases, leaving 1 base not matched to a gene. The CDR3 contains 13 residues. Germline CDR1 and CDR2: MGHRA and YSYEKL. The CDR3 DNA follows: TGCGCCAGCACGCGGGAGGGCTACAATGAGCAGTTCTTC. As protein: CASTREGYNEQFF.

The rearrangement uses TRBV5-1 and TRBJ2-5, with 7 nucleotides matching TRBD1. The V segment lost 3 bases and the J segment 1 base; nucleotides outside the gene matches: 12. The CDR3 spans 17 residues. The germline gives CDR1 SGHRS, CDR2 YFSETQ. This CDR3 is CASSYRHEGATQETQYF. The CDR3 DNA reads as TGCGCCAGCAGCTACAGGCACGAGGGGGCGACCCAAGAGACCCAGTACTTC.

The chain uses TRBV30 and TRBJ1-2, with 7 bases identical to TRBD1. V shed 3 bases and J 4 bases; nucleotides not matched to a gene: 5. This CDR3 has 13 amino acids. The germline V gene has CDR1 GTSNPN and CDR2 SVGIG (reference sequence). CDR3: CAWRPGQSYGYTF. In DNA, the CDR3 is TGTGCCTGGAGACCGGGACAGTCCTATGGCTACACCTTC.

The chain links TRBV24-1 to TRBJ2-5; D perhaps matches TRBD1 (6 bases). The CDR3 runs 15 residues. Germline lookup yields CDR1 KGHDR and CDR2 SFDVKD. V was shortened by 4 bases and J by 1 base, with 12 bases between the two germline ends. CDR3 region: CATSEPGQSQETQYF. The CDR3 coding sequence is TGTGCCACCAGTGAGCCCGGACAGTCCCAAGAGACCCAGTACTTC.

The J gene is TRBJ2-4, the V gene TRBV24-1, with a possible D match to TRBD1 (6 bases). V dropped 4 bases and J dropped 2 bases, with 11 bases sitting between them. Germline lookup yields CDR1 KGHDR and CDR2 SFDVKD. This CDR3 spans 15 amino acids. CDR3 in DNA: TGTGCCACCAGTGAGGACAGTCCCTCCAAAAACATTCAGTACTTC. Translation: CATSEDSPSKNIQYF.

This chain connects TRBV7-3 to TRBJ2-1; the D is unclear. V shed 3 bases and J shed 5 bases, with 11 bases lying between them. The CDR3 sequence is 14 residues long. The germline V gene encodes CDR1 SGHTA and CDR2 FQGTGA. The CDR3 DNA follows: TGTGCCAGCAGCTTCCACCCAATAGACAATGAGCAGTTCTTC. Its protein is CASSFHPIDNEQFF.

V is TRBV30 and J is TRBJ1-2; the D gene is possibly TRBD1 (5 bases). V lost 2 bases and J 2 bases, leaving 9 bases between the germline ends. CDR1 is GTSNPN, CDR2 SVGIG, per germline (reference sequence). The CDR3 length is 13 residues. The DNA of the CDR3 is TGTGCCTGGAGTTTTCAGGGAAACTATGGCTACACCTTC. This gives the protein CAWSFQGNYGYTF.

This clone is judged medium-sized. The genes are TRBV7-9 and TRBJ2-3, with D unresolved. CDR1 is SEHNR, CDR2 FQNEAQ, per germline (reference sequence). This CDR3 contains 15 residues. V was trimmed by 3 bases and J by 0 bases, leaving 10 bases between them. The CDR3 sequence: CASSFPKASTDTQYF. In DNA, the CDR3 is TGTGCCAGCAGCTTCCCCAAAGCGAGCACAGATACGCAGTATTTT.

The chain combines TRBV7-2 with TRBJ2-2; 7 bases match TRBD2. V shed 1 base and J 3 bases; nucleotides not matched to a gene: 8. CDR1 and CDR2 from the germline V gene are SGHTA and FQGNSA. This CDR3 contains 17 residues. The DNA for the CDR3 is TGTGCCAGCAGCTTAGGTTTTAGAGCGGGACACACCGGGGAGCTGTTTTTT. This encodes CASSLGFRAGHTGELFF.

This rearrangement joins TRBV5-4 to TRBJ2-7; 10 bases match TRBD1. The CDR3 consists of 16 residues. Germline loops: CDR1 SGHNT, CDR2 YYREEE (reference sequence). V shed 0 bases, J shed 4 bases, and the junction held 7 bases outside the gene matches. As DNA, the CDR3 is TGTGCCAGCAGCTTGGGGGGACAGGGGACAGGGTACGAGCAGTACTTC. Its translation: CASSLGGQGTGYEQYF.

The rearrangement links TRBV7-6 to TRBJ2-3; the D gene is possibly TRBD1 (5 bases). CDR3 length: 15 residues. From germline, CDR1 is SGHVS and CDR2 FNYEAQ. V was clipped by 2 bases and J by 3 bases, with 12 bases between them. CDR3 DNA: TGTGCCAGCAGCTTACTTTCAGGGTTTACAGATACGCAGTATTTT. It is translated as CASSLLSGFTDTQYF.

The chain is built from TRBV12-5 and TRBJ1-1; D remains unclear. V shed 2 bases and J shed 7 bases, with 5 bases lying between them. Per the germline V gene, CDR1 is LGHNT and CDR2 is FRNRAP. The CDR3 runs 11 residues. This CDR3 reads CASGLSREAFF. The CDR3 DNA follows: TGTGCTAGTGGTTTGTCTCGTGAAGCTTTCTTT.

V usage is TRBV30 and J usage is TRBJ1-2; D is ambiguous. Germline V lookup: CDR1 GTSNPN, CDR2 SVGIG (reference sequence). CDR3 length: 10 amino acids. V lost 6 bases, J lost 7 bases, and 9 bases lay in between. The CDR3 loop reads CACNIPGYTF. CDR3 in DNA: TGTGCCTGTAACATCCCTGGCTACACCTTC.